The entry below gives a single T cell receptor (beta chain) sequence along with its context. The entry originates in a study of OX40 agonist ivuxolimab in advanced cancers. Study at large: Every 2 weeks, ivuxolimab was infused into the patients intravenously at between 0.01 and 10 mg/kg. Eligibility admitted prior anti-PD-1, anti-PD-L1 or anti-CTLA-4 therapy; about 39% had some.

At baseline, cycle 4 day 1, and cycle 7 day 1, blood was sampled. Sequenced by immunoSEQ multiplex PCR; TCRdb stores in-frame clones only, minus some. The table includes some 87,000 clones, 75% to 95% detected once. Trimming cost V 2 bases and J 7 bases, with 9 bases left between them. There are 12 residues in the CDR3. The germline V gene encodes CDR1 SGHDT and CDR2 YYEEEE. Sequencing was performed on CD4+ or CD8+ T cells sorted from blood, taken in a trial of the OX40 agonist ivuxolimab. The receptor's source is an adult with an advanced solid tumor such as melanoma, head and neck, liver or kidney cancer. The V call is TRBV5-6, the J call TRBJ1-2; possible D gene TRBD1, 5 bases. The CDR3 sequence: CASSFAGSGYTF. The DNA of the CDR3 is TGTGCCAGCAGCTTCGCAGGGTCTGGCTACACCTTC. The full variable domain, completed using reference TRBV5-6 and TRBJ1-2, is DAGVTQSPTHLIKTRGQQVTLRCSPKSGHDTVSWYQQALGQGPQFIFQYYEEEERQRGNFPDRFSGHQFPNYSSELNVNALLLGDSALYLCASSFAGSGYTFGSGTRLTVV.